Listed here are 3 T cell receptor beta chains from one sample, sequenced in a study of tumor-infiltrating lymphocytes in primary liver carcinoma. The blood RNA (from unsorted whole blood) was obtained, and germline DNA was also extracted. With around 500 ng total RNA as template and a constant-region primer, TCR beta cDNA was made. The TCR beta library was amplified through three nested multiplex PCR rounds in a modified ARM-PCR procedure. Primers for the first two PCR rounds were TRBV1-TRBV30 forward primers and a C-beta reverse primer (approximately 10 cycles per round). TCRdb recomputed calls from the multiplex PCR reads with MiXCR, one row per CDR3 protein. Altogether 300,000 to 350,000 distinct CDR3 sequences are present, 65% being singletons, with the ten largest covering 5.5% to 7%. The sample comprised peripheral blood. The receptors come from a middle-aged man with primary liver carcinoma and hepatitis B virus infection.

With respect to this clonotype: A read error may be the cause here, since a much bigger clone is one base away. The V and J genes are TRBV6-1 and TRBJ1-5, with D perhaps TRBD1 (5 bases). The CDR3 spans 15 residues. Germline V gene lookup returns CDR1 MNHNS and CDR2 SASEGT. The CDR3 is CASSESVRGNEPQHF. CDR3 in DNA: TGTGCCAGCAGTGAAAGCGTGCGGGGCAATGAGCCCCAGCATTTT.

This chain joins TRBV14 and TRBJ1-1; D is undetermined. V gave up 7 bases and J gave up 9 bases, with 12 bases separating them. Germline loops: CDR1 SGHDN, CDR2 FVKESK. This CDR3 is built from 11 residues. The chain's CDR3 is CASNPRRKAFF. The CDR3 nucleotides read TGTGCCAGCAACCCCCGAAGGAAAGCTTTCTTT.

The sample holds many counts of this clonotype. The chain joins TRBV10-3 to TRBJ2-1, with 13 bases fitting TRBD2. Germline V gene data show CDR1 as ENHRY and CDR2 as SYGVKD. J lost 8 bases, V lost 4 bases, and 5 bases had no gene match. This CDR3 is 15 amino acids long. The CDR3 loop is CAISAGTSGIDEQFF. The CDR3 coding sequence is TGTGCCATCAGTGCCGGGACTAGCGGGATAGATGAGCAGTTCTTC.